This T cell receptor beta chain is from a study of T-cell memory formation after mild COVID-19. As regards this clonotype: Its antigen is not identified. A read error may account for a junction end that differs from germline.

The CDR3 consists of 9 residues. The germline V gene has CDR1 DFQATT and CDR2 SNEGSKA (reference sequence). Study outcomes and limitations: Among clones contracting day 15 to 85, CD4/CD8 was balanced, whereas later expanders leaned CD4+. CD4+ clones that contracted lay mainly in CM and EM; CD8+ ones lay in EMRA. Some responding clones appeared in pre-infection memory, suggesting cross-reactive memory joined.

A 5'RACE reaction primed in the constant segment made cDNA libraries of TCR alpha and TCR beta, and these carried sample barcodes and UMIs. TCRdb fed the 5' RACE reads into MiXCR, producing one record per CDR3 protein. The sample consists of 350,000 to 450,000 distinct CDR3 sequences, 15% to 20% of them appearing once. The receptor was isolated from an adult woman who had mild COVID-19 (a few samples of this study predate the infection). Cell type and time point are not known. The sequencing sample was made of PBMCs or a T cell subset sorted from them (not recorded which). The genes are TRBV20-1 and TRBJ2-3; D remains ambiguous. The CDR3 DNA is TGCAGTGCAAGAGATACGCAGTATTTT. It translates to CSARDTQYF.